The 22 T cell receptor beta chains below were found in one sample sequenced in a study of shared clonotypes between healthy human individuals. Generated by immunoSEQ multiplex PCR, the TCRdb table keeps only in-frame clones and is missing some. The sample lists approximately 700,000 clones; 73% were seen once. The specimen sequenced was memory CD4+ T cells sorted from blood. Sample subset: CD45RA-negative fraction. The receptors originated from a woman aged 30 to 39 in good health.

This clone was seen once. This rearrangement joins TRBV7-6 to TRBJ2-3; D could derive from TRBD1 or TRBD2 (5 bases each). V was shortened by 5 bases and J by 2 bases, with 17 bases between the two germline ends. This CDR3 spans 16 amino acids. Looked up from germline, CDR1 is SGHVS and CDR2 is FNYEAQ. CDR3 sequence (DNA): TGTGCCAGCAGCCCTCCCCGGGGCCTACCCACAGATACGCAGTATTTT. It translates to CASSPPRGLPTDTQYF.

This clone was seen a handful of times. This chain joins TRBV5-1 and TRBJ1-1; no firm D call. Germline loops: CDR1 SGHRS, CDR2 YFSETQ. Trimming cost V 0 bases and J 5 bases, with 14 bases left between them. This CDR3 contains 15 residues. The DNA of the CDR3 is TGCGCCAGCAGCTTGGTGCCGGGCACCCTTACTGAAGCTTTCTTT. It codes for CASSLVPGTLTEAFF.

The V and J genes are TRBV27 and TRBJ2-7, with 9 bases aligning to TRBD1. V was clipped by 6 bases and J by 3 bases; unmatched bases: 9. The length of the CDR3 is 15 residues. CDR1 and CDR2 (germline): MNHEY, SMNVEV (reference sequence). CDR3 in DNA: TGTGCCAGCAGGGTAATCCGGGACAGGGTCTACGAGCAGTACTTC. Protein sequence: CASRVIRDRVYEQYF.

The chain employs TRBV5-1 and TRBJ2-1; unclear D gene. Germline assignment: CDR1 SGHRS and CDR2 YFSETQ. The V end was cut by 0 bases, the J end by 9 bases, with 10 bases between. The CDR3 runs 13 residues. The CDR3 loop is CASSLGEGIEQFF. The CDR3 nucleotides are TGCGCCAGCAGCTTGGGGGAAGGGATTGAGCAGTTCTTC.

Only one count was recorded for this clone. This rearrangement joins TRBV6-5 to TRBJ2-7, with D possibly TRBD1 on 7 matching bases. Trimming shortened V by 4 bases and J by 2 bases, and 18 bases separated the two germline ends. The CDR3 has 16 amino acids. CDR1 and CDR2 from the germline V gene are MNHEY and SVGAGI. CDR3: CASSLHRGTATYEQYF. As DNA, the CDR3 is TGTGCCAGCAGTTTACACCGGGGGACAGCAACCTACGAGCAGTACTTC.

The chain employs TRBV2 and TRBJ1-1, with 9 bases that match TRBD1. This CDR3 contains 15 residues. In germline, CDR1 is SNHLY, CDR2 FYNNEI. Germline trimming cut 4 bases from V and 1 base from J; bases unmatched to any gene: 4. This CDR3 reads CASSAEGQGNTEAFF. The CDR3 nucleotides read TGTGCCAGCAGTGCGGAGGGACAGGGGAACACTGAAGCTTTCTTT.

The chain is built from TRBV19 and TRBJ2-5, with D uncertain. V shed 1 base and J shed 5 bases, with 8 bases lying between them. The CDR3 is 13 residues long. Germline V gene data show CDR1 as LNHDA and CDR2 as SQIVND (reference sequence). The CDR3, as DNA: TGTGCCAGTAGTATAGGAGGCCACGAGACCCAGTACTTC. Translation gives CASSIGGHETQYF.

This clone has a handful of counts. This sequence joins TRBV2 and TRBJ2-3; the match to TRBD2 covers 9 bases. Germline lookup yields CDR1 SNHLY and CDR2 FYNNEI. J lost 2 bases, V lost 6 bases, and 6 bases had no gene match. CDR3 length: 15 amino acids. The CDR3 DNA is TGTGCCAGCAGGGAGCTAGCGGGAAACACAGATACGCAGTATTTT. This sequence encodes CASRELAGNTDTQYF.

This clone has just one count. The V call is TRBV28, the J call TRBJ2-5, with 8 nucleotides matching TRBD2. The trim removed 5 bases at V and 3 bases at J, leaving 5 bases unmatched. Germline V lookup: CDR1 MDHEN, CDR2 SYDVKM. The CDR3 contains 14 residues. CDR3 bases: TGTGCCAGCAGTCCCTCGGGGGGGGAAGAGACCCAGTACTTC. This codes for CASSPSGGEETQYF.

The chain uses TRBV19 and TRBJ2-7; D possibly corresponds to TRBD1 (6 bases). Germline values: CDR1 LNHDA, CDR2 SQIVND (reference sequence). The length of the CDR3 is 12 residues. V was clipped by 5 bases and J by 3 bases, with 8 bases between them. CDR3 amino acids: CASSARGYEQYF. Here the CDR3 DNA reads TGTGCCAGTAGTGCCAGGGGCTACGAGCAGTACTTC.

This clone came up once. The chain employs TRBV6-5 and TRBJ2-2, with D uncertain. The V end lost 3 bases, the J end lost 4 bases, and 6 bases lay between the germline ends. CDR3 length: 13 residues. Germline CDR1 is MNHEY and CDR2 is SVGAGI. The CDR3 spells CASSYLGTGELFF. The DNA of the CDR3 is TGTGCCAGCAGTTATCTCGGCACCGGGGAGCTGTTTTTT.

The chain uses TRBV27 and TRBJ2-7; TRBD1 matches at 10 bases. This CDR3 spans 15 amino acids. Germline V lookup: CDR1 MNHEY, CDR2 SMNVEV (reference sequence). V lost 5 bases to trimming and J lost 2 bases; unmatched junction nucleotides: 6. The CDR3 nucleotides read TGTGCCAGCAGTCCCCCGGGACAGGGGACCTACGAGCAGTACTTC. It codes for CASSPPGQGTYEQYF.

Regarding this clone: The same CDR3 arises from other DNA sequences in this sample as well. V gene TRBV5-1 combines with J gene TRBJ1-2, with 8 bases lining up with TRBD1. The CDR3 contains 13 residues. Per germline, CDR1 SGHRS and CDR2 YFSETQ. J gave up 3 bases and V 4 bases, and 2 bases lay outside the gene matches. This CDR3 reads CASSPQGDYGYTF. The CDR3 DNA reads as TGCGCCAGCAGCCCACAGGGGGACTATGGCTACACCTTC.

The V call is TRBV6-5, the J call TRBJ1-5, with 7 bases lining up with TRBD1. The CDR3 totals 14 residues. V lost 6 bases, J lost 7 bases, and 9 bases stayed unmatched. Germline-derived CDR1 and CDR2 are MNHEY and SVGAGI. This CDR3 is CASRATGAGQPQHF. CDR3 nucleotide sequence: TGTGCCAGCAGGGCTACAGGGGCCGGGCAGCCCCAGCATTTT.

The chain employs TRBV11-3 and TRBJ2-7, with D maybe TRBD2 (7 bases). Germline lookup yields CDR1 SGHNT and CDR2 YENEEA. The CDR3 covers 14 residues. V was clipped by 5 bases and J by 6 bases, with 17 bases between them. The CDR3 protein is CASSRGGGTGEQYF. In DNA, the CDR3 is TGTGCCAGCAGCCGAGGGGGGGGAACGGGCGAGCAGTACTTC.

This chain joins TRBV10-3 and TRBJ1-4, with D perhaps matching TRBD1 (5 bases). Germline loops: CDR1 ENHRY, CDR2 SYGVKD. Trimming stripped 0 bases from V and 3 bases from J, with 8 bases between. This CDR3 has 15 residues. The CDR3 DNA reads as TGTGCCATCAGTGAGTCGCGGGGGGCTAATGAAAAACTGTTTTTT. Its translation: CAISESRGANEKLFF.

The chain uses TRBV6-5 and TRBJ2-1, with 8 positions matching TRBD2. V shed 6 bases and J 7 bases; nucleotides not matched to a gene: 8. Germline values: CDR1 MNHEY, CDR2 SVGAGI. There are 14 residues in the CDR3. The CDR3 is CASSAGTSRNEQFF. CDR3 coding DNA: TGTGCCAGCAGCGCCGGGACTAGTAGGAATGAGCAGTTCTTC.

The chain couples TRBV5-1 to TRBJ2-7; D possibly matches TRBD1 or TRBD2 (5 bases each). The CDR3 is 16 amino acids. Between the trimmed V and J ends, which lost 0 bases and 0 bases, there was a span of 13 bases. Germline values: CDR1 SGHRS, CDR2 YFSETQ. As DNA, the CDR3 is TGCGCCAGCAGCTTGGGTTTTGGGGGACCCTCCTACGAGCAGTACTTC. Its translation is CASSLGFGGPSYEQYF.

The CDR3 region has the DNA TGTGCCAGCAGCGGAGACCCCCGGGGTACTGAAGCTTTCTTT. It encodes CASSGDPRGTEAFF. The V gene is TRBV5-4, the J gene TRBJ1-1; D is unclear. Germline CDR1 SGHNT, CDR2 YYREEE (reference sequence). This CDR3 has 14 residues. The V gene lost 4 bases and the J gene lost 5 bases, with 15 bases spanning the gap.

The DNA for the CDR3 is TGTGCCAGCAGCCAATGGTCGGCTAGCCACAATGAGCAGTTCTTC. Amino acids: CASSQWSASHNEQFF. V is TRBV28 and J is TRBJ2-1; D is possibly TRBD2 (5 bases). This CDR3 has 15 amino acids. V was shortened by 6 bases and J by 5 bases, with 17 bases between the two germline ends. The germline V gene has CDR1 MDHEN and CDR2 SYDVKM.

The CDR3 is CASSRGQGVLNEQFF. DNA for the CDR3: TGCGCCAGCAGTAGGGGACAGGGGGTTCTAAATGAGCAGTTCTTC. The rearrangement links TRBV10-1 to TRBJ2-1, with 11 bases fitting TRBD1. The CDR3 consists of 15 residues. Germline V lookup: CDR1 WNHNN, CDR2 SYGVQD (reference sequence). Trimming took 5 bases from V and 7 from J; bases not matched to a gene: 7.

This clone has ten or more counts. The CDR3 reads CASSFDRSYGYTF. The CDR3 coding sequence is TGTGCCAGCAGCTTTGACCGCTCCTATGGCTACACCTTC. This rearrangement joins TRBV7-8 to TRBJ1-2; D gene ambiguous. The CDR3 is made up of 13 amino acids. Trimming left V 3 bases short and J 4 bases short, with 9 bases between. The germline CDR1 and CDR2 sequences are SGHVS and FQNEAQ. The full variable domain, in which reference TRBV7-8 and TRBJ1-2 provide the parts outside the CDR3, is GAGVSQSPRYKVAKRGQDVALRCDPISGHVSLFWYQQALGQGPEFLTYFQNEAQLDKSGLPSDRFFAERPEGSVSTLKIQRTQQEDSAVYLCASSFDRSYGYTFGSGTRLTVV.